This T cell receptor beta chain stems from a study of tumor-infiltrating lymphocytes in primary liver carcinoma. Study at large: Ranging in age from 30 to 69 years, the patients were men and women. Sample counts of productive TCRbeta reads spanned roughly 3.65 to 7.13 million; these counts were similar across tissue types. The study reported T1-T3 N0M0 tumors spanning 4.2 to 10 cm.

Germline DNA was also extracted, and blood RNA was taken from unsorted whole blood. A word on this clonotype: No antigen is known for it. Given a much more abundant clone one base away, this may be a read error.

The germline gives CDR1 MNHEY, CDR2 SVGAGI. The CDR3 length is 15 residues. Points from the study as a whole: Between tumor regions, pairs overlapped more than tumor-adjacent and tumor-blood pairs did.

Starting material of 500 to 600 ng total RNA yielded TCR beta cDNA via a constant-region primer. Libraries for TCR beta were built through three nested multiplex PCR rounds, which together made up a slightly modified ARM-PCR procedure. A C-beta reverse primer and TRBV1-TRBV30 forward primers served in each of the first two PCR rounds, at 10 cycles apiece. TCRdb re-analysed the multiplex PCR reads in MiXCR, keeping a single row per CDR3 protein. The data hold approximately 300,000 distinct CDR3 sequences, with around three fifths observed a single time. The sequenced material came from peripheral blood. The V gene is TRBV6-5, the J gene TRBJ2-1; 7 bases are a match to TRBD2. This receptor was taken from a man aged 40-49 years with primary liver carcinoma and hepatitis B virus infection. The DNA for the CDR3 is TGTGCCAGCAGTTCCAGGACTAGTCGGGGCAATGAGCTGTTCTTC. This sequence encodes CASSSRTSRGNELFF.